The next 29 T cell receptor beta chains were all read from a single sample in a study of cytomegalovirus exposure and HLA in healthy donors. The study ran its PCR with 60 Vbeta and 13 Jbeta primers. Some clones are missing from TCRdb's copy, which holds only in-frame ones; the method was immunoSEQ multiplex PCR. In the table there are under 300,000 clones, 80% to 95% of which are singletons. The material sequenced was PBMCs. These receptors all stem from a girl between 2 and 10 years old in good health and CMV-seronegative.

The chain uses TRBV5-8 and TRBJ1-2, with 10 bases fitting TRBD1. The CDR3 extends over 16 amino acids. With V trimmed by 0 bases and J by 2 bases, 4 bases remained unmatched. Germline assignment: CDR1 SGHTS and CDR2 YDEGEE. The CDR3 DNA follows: TGTGCCAGCAGCTTGGAAGCGGGACAGGGGAACTATGGCTACACCTTC. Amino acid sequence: CASSLEAGQGNYGYTF.

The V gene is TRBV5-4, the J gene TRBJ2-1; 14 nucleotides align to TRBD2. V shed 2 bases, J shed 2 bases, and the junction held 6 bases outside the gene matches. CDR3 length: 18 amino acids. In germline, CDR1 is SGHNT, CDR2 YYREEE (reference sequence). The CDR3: CASSLGLAGGGAYNEQFF. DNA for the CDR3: TGTGCCAGCAGCTTAGGACTAGCGGGAGGCGGCGCCTACAATGAGCAGTTCTTC.

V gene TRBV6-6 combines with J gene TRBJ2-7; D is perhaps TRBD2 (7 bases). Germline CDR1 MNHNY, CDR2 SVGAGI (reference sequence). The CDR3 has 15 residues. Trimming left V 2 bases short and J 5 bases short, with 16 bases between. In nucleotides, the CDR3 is TGTGCCAGCAGTTACGCCGTTGGGGGGGCTGACGAGCAGTACTTC. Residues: CASSYAVGGADEQYF.

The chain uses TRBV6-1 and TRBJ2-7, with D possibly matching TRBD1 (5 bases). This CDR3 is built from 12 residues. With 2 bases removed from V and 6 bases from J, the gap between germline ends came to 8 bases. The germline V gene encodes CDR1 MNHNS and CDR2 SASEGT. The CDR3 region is CASSEQGIEQYF. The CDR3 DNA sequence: TGTGCCAGCAGTGAACAGGGTATCGAGCAGTACTTC.

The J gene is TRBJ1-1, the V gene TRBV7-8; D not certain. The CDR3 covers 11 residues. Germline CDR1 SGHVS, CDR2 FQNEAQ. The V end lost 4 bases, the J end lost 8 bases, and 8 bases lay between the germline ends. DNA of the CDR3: TGTGCCAGCAGCTGGGGAGCCGAAGCTTTCTTT. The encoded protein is CASSWGAEAFF.

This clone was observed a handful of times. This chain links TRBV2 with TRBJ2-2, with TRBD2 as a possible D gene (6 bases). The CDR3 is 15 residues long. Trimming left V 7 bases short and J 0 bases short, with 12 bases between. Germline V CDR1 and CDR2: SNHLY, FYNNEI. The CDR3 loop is CASTMEGPNTGELFF. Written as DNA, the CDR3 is TGTGCCAGCACAATGGAGGGCCCGAACACCGGGGAGCTGTTTTTT.

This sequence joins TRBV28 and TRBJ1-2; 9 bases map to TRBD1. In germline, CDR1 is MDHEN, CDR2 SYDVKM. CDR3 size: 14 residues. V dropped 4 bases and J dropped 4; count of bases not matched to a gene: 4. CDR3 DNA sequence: TGTGCCAGCAGTTGGGACAGGGACGGCTATGGCTACACCTTC. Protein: CASSWDRDGYGYTF.

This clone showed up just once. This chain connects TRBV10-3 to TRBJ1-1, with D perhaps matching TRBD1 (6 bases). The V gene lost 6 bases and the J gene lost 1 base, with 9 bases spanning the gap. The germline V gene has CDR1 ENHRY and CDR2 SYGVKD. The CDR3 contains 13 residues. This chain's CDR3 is CAIRDSSNTEAFF. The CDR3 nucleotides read TGTGCCATCAGGGACAGCTCGAACACTGAAGCTTTCTTT.

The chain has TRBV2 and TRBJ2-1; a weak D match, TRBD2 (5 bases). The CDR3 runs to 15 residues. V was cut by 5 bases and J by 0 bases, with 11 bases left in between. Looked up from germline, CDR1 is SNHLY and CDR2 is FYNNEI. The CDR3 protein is CASSPEDFSYNEQFF. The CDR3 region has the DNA TGTGCCAGCAGTCCCGAGGACTTCTCCTACAATGAGCAGTTCTTC.

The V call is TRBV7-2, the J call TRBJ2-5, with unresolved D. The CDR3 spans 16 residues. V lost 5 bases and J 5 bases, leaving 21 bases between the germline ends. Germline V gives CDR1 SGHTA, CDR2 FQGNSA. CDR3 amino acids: CASSPSPQNRGETQYF. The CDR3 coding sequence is TGTGCCAGCAGCCCCTCGCCACAGAATCGTGGGGAGACCCAGTACTTC.

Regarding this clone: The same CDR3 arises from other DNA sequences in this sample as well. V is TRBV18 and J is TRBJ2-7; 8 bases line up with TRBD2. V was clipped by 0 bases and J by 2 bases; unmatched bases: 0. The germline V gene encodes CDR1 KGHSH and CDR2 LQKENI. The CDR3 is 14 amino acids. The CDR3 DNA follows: TGTGCCAGCTCACCACCTAGCGGGGCCTACGAGCAGTACTTC. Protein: CASSPPSGAYEQYF.

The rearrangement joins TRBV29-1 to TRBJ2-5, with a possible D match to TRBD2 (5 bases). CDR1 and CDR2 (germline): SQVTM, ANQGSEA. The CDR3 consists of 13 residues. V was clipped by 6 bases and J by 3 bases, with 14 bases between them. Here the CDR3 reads CSVAGLLEETQYF. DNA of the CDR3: TGCAGCGTGGCAGGACTTCTTGAAGAGACCCAGTACTTC.

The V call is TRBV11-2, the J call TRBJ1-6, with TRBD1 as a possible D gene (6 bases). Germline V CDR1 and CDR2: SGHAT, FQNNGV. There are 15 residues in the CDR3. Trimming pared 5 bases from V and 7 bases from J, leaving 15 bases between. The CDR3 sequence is CASSEQGLGNSPLHF. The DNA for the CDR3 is TGTGCCAGCAGCGAACAGGGTTTGGGAAATTCACCCCTCCACTTT.

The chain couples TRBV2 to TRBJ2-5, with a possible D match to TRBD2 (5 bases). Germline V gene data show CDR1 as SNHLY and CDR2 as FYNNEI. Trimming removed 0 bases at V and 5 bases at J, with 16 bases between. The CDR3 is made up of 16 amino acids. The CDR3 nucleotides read TGTGCCAGCAGTGAAGCGCTTGCGGGTGGGGTTGAGACCCAGTACTTC. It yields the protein CASSEALAGGVETQYF.

The CDR3 region is CASSQEGTANTEAFF. The CDR3, as DNA: TGTGCCAGCAGCCAGGAAGGGACAGCCAACACTGAAGCTTTCTTT. The genes are TRBV4-2 and TRBJ1-1; TRBD1 matches 7 bases. Germline trimming cut 3 bases from V and 2 bases from J; bases unmatched to any gene: 6. This CDR3 has 15 residues. Germline CDR1 and CDR2: LGHNA and YNFKEQ.

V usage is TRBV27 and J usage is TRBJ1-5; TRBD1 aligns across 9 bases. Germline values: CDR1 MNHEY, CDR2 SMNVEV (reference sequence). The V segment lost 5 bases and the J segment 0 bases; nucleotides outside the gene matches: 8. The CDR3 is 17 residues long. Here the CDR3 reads CASSPNRGLYSNQPQHF. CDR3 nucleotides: TGTGCCAGCAGTCCCAACAGGGGGCTGTATAGCAATCAGCCCCAGCATTTT.

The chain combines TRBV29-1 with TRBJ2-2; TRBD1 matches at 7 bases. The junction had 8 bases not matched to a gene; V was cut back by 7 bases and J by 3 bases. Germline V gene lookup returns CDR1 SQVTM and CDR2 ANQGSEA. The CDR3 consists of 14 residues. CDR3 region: CSARQGSDTGELFF. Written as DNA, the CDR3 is TGCAGCGCCCGACAGGGTTCGGACACCGGGGAGCTGTTTTTT.

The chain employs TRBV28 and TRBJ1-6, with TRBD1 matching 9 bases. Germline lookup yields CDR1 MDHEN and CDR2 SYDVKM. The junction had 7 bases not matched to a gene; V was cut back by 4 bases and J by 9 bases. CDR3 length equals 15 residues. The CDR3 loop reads CASSWGDREGSPLHF. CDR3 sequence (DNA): TGTGCCAGCAGTTGGGGGGACAGGGAGGGTTCACCCCTCCACTTT.

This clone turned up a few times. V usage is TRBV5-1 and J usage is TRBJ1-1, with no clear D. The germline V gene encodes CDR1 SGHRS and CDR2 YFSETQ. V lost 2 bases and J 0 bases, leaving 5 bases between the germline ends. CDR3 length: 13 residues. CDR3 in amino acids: CASSFTMNTEAFF. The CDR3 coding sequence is TGCGCCAGCAGCTTCACTATGAACACTGAAGCTTTCTTT.

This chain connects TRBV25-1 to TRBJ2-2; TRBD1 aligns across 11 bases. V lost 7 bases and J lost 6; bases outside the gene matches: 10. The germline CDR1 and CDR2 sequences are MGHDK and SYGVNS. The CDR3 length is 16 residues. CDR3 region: CASISDRGHSAGELFF. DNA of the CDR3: TGTGCCAGCATCTCGGACAGGGGGCATAGCGCCGGGGAGCTGTTTTTT.

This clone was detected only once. The CDR3 nucleotides are TGTGCCAGCAGCTCAGGCCCGGGGGGCTACACCTTC. It yields the protein CASSSGPGGYTF. The V and J genes are TRBV5-4 and TRBJ1-2; D remains ambiguous. V dropped 3 bases and J dropped 8 bases, with 11 bases sitting between them. The CDR3 has 12 amino acids. Germline V lookup: CDR1 SGHNT, CDR2 YYREEE (reference sequence).

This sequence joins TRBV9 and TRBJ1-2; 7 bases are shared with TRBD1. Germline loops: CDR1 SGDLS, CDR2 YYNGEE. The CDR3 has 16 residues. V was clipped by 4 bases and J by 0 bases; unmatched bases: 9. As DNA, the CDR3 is TGTGCCAGCAGCCCCCGGGACAGAGGATCTAACTATGGCTACACCTTC. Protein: CASSPRDRGSNYGYTF.

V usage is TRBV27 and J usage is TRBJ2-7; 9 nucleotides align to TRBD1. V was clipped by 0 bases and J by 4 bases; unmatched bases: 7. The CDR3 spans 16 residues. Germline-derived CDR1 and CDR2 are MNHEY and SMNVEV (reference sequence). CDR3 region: CASSLSGTGIGYEQYF. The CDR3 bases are TGTGCCAGCAGTTTATCAGGGACAGGGATCGGATACGAGCAGTACTTC.

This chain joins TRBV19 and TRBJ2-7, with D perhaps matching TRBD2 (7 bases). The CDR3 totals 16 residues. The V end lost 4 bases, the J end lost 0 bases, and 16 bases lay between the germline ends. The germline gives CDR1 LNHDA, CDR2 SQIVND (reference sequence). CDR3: CASSTLEGGSSYEQYF. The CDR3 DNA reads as TGTGCCAGTAGTACCCTTGAGGGGGGGAGCTCCTACGAGCAGTACTTC.

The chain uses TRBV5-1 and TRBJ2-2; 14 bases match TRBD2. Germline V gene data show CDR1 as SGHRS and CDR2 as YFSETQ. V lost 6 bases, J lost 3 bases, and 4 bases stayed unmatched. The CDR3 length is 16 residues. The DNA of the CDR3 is TGCGCCAGCAATGGGGGACTAGCGGGGGACACCGGGGAGCTGTTTTTT. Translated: CASNGGLAGDTGELFF.

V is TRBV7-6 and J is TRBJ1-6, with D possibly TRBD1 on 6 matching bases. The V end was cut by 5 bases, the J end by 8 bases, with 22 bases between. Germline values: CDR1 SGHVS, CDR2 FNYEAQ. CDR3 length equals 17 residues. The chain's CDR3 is CASSPPARGAKYSPLHF. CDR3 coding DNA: TGTGCCAGCAGCCCCCCGGCTCGGGGGGCAAAATATTCACCCCTCCACTTT.

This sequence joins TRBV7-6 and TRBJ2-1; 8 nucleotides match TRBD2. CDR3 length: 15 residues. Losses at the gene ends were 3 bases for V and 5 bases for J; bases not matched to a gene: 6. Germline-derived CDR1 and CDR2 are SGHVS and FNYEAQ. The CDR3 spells CASSFETGGHNEQFF. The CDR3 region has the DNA TGTGCCAGCAGCTTCGAGACGGGGGGGCACAATGAGCAGTTCTTC.

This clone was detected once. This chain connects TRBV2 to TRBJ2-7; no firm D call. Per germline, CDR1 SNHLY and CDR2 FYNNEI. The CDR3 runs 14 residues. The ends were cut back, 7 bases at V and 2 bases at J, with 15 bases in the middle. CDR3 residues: CASTLRHLTYEQYF. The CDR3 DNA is TGTGCCAGCACCTTAAGACACCTTACCTACGAGCAGTACTTC.

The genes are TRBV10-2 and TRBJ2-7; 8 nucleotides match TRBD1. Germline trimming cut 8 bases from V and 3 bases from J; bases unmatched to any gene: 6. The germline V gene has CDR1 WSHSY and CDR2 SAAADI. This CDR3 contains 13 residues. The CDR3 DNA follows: TGCGCCAGCTCGGGACAGGCTAGCTACGAGCAGTACTTC. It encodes CASSGQASYEQYF.